These 31 T cell receptor beta chains were all obtained from the same sample, sequenced in a study of blood T cells in healthy people across ages. Next came a second PCR, run for about 6 to 12 cycles, which used a sample-barcoded 5' primer along with a J-beta primer mix. Each CDR3 protein gets one entry after TCRdb re-called the 5' RACE reads with MiXCR. The sample yields approximately 850,000 distinct CDR3 sequences, around 43% seen once. The sequenced sample consisted of blood. The receptors were gathered from a man aged 55 to 69 in good health.

The chain combines TRBV4-3 with TRBJ2-4; 9 nucleotides agree with TRBD1. The CDR3 consists of 15 residues. V lost 4 bases to trimming and J lost 6 bases; unmatched junction nucleotides: 7. CDR1 and CDR2 (germline): LGHNA, YSLEER. The chain's CDR3 is CASSLGTGWGNIQYF. The CDR3 DNA reads as TGCGCCAGCAGCCTCGGGACAGGGTGGGGAAACATTCAGTACTTC.

The rearrangement uses TRBV5-1 and TRBJ2-7; TRBD2 matches at 10 bases. J was trimmed by 5 bases and V by 5 bases; bases with no gene match: 7. This CDR3 is built from 14 residues. Germline V gene data show CDR1 as SGHRS and CDR2 as YFSETQ. The CDR3 sequence is CASRTSGGADEQYF. CDR3 nucleotide sequence: TGCGCCAGCAGGACAAGCGGGGGGGCCGACGAGCAGTACTTC.

This clonotype was found a few times. The chain employs TRBV7-3 and TRBJ2-1, with a possible D match to TRBD2 (7 bases). The CDR3 loop spans 13 amino acids. Between the trimmed V and J ends, which lost 7 bases and 9 bases, there was a span of 16 bases. CDR1 is SGHTA and CDR2 is FQGTGA in the germline V gene. CDR3 DNA: TGTGCCAGCACCAAGGGGGAGGGTGGTGAGCAGTTCTTC. Protein product: CASTKGEGGEQFF.

The chain couples TRBV7-9 to TRBJ2-5, with 7 bases matching TRBD2. CDR1 is SEHNR and CDR2 is FQNEAQ in the germline V gene (reference sequence). V shed 3 bases and J 11 bases; nucleotides not matched to a gene: 18. CDR3 length equals 16 residues. CDR3 sequence reads: CASSLVAGVGYNEQYF. The CDR3 DNA follows: TGTGCCAGCAGCTTGGTGGCGGGAGTAGGCTACAATGAGCAGTACTTC.

As concerns this clonotype: A read error may produce the germline difference seen at one junction end. V usage is TRBV6-6 and J usage is TRBJ2-6; tentative D call: TRBD1 (6 bases). The germline CDR1 and CDR2 sequences are MNHNY and SVGAGI (reference sequence). The CDR3 has 14 residues. In nucleotides, the CDR3 is TGTGCCAGCATCAGGGACACCGGGGCCAGCGTCCTGACTTTC. Translating gives CASIRDTGASVLTF.

In this sample, this clonotype turned up a few times. This chain joins TRBV11-2 and TRBJ2-7, with a possible D match to TRBD2 (5 bases). The CDR3 loop spans 15 amino acids. CDR1 SGHAT and CDR2 FQNNGV come from the germline V gene. V was trimmed by 1 base and J by 3 bases, leaving 13 bases between them. This CDR3 reads CASSLGGPYFYEQYF. Written as DNA, the CDR3 is TGTGCCAGCAGCTTAGGAGGGCCCTACTTCTACGAGCAGTACTTC.

CDR3 sequence: CSGLEGGGYTQYF. The DNA for the CDR3 is TGCAGCGGACTCGAAGGGGGCGGCTATACGCAGTATTTT. The V gene is TRBV20-1, the J gene TRBJ2-3, with 7 bases identical to TRBD1. Per the germline V gene, CDR1 is DFQATT and CDR2 is SNEGSKA (reference sequence). The CDR3 length is 13 residues.

The rearrangement links TRBV5-5 to TRBJ2-5; TRBD1 matches 8 bases. The J call could be wrong; TRBJ2-1 is a better fit for the DNA end. The CDR3 is made up of 13 amino acids. Germline assignment: CDR1 SGHKS and CDR2 YYEKEE (reference sequence). The CDR3 sequence: CASKQGDQETQFF. The CDR3 DNA reads as TGTGCCAGTAAACAGGGGGACCAAGAGACCCAGTTCTTC.

The chain links TRBV7-2 to TRBJ2-1, with a possible D match to TRBD1 (6 bases). The V gene's germline CDR1 is SGHTA and CDR2 FQGNSA. CDR3 length equals 15 residues. Between the trimmed V and J ends, which lost 4 bases and 3 bases, there was a span of 13 bases. The CDR3 sequence: CASSSRDNLYNEQFF. The CDR3 nucleotides are TGTGCCAGCAGCTCCCGGGACAACCTCTACAATGAGCAGTTCTTC.

Ten or more counts support this clonotype. This sequence joins TRBV10-1 and TRBJ2-7; possible D gene TRBD1, 7 bases. The CDR3 loop spans 13 amino acids. Per germline, CDR1 WNHNN and CDR2 SYGVQD (reference sequence). The germline V and J ends were trimmed by 4 bases and 7 bases, with 14 bases remaining between them. CDR3 coding DNA: TGCGCCAGCAGTGCCAGGGGGAGGAAGGAGCAGTACTTC. Its translation: CASSARGRKEQYF.

The V call is TRBV7-2, the J call TRBJ2-7, with 7 positions matching TRBD1. Near its end, the DNA agrees better with TRBJ2-5, so the J call may be wrong. CDR3 length: 16 amino acids. Per the germline V gene, CDR1 is SGHTA and CDR2 is FQGNSA. The CDR3 loop is CASRKQGTLLEETQYF. CDR3 sequence (DNA): TGTGCCAGCAGAAAACAGGGGACCCTCTTAGAGGAGACCCAGTACTTC.

This clonotype was seen only a few times. In nucleotides, the CDR3 is TGTGCCACCAGAGGACAGGGTCGGACCGGGGAGCTGTTTTTT. Its translation: CATRGQGRTGELFF. J is TRBJ2-2 and V is TRBV24-1; 8 bases are shared with TRBD1. V was clipped by 7 bases and J by 5 bases; unmatched bases: 5. This CDR3 spans 14 amino acids. Germline-derived CDR1 and CDR2 are KGHDR and SFDVKD.

The chain employs TRBV11-2 and TRBJ2-3, with 9 nucleotides matching TRBD1. The J segment lost 6 bases and the V segment lost 5 bases, leaving 12 bases of the junction unmatched. The germline CDR1 and CDR2 sequences are SGHAT and FQNNGV. The length of the CDR3 is 16 residues. As DNA, the CDR3 is TGTGCCAGCAGCCATGCGGGACAGGGCGTATACGATACGCAGTATTTT. Amino acid sequence: CASSHAGQGVYDTQYF.

J is TRBJ1-1 and V is TRBV6-2 or TRBV6-3; no firm D call. Germline CDR1 and CDR2: MNHEY and SVGEGT. There are 13 residues in the CDR3. The ends were cut back, 6 bases at V and 5 bases at J, with 13 bases in the middle. The CDR3 DNA reads as TGTGCCAGCAGCTTAATCCCGCGGACTGAAGCTTTCTTT. This encodes CASSLIPRTEAFF.

The chain joins TRBV12-3 or TRBV12-4 to TRBJ2-3; 7 bases agree with TRBD2. J lost 0 bases, V lost 6 bases, and 9 bases had no gene match. The CDR3 sequence is 16 residues long. The CDR3 here is CASSRYAGDSTDTQYF. DNA for the CDR3: TGTGCCAGCAGCAGATATGCGGGAGACAGCACAGATACGCAGTATTTT.

This chain uses TRBV20-1 with TRBJ2-7, with 7 bases that match TRBD1. V was pared by 5 bases and J by 2 bases, with 12 bases of the junction left unmatched. The CDR3 runs to 15 residues. Germline assignment: CDR1 DFQATT and CDR2 SNEGSKA (reference sequence). CDR3 nucleotides: TGCAGTGCTCAACCTGGACAGGAACTTACCTACGAGCAGTACTTC. Its translation is CSAQPGQELTYEQYF.

The chain has TRBV20-1 and TRBJ2-1, with 8 bases matching TRBD1. The J call may be wrong; the DNA end is better matched by TRBJ2-7. This CDR3 is built from 16 residues. Germline V gene sequence: CDR1 DFQATT, CDR2 SNEGSKA (reference sequence). CDR3 bases: TGCAGTGCTAGAGATCGGCAGGGGGCTTTCTACAATGAGCAGTACTTC. This sequence encodes CSARDRQGAFYNEQYF.

This chain uses TRBV5-6 with TRBJ2-4, with TRBD2 matching over 9 bases. Germline V lookup: CDR1 SGHDT, CDR2 YYEEEE. Trimming took 0 bases from V and 5 from J; bases not matched to a gene: 3. This CDR3 region has 15 residues. As DNA, the CDR3 is TGTGCCAGCAGCTTGGTGGAGCGGGGGGAAAACATTCAGTACTTC. It is translated as CASSLVERGENIQYF.

This chain links TRBV20-1 with TRBJ2-1; tentatively, D is TRBD2 (5 bases). CDR3 length: 13 amino acids. Germline CDR1 is DFQATT and CDR2 is SNEGSKA (reference sequence). Trimming took 5 bases from V and 8 from J, leaving 16 bases between them. The CDR3: CSAPTVGAYEQFF. CDR3 bases: TGCAGTGCTCCCACGGTGGGAGCCTATGAGCAGTTCTTC.

The genes are TRBV7-6 and TRBJ2-1; 10 nucleotides agree with TRBD2. V shed 5 bases, J shed 2 bases, and the junction held 6 bases outside the gene matches. This CDR3 comprises 16 residues. Germline lookup yields CDR1 SGHVS and CDR2 FNYEAQ. The CDR3 spells CASSRVAGGPYNEQFF. For the CDR3, the DNA is TGTGCCAGCAGCCGAGTAGCGGGGGGCCCCTACAATGAGCAGTTCTTC.

Only a few counts were recorded for this clonotype. The rearrangement links TRBV6-5 to TRBJ2-5; D is possibly TRBD1 (6 bases). Germline values: CDR1 MNHEY, CDR2 SVGAGI. This CDR3 region has 13 residues. The V end was cut by 4 bases, the J end by 7 bases, with 13 bases between. The CDR3, as DNA: TGTGCCAGCAGTTTATGGCGAGGGGGGACCCAGTACTTC. Amino acid sequence: CASSLWRGGTQYF.

This clonotype appeared a few times. The J gene is TRBJ2-7, the V gene TRBV3-1, with 9 nucleotides matching TRBD2. The CDR3 contains 16 residues. The germline V gene has CDR1 LGHDT and CDR2 YNNKEL (reference sequence). V shed 1 base and J 2 bases; nucleotides not matched to a gene: 6. As DNA, the CDR3 is TGTGCCAGCAGCCAAGGGAGCGGGGGGCCCACCTACGAGCAGTACTTC. The encoded protein is CASSQGSGGPTYEQYF.

This chain joins TRBV20-1 and TRBJ2-1; 9 bases fit TRBD2. CDR1 DFQATT and CDR2 SNEGSKA come from the germline V gene (reference sequence). The CDR3 is made up of 15 amino acids. Losses at the gene ends were 6 bases for V and 5 bases for J; bases not matched to a gene: 11. The CDR3 protein is CSAITGTSRDNEQFF. The CDR3 DNA reads as TGCAGTGCCATTACCGGGACTAGCCGGGACAATGAGCAGTTCTTC.

The rearrangement links TRBV7-2 to TRBJ1-2, with D possibly being TRBD1 (5 bases). This CDR3 spans 14 amino acids. CDR1 is SGHTA, CDR2 FQGNSA, per germline. V was trimmed by 0 bases and J by 6 bases, leaving 11 bases between them. The CDR3 protein is CASSLAPGPNGYTF. CDR3 bases: TGTGCCAGCAGCTTAGCACCAGGGCCAAATGGCTACACCTTC.

The rearrangement links TRBV4-3 to TRBJ2-3, with 10 positions matching TRBD2. Losses at the gene ends were 0 bases for V and 6 bases for J; bases not matched to a gene: 3. Germline CDR1 is LGHNA and CDR2 is YSLEER. The CDR3 is 15 residues long. The CDR3 protein is CASSQEGLAADTQYF. As DNA, the CDR3 is TGCGCCAGCAGCCAAGAAGGACTAGCGGCGGATACGCAGTATTTT.

This clonotype was detected once. The junction departs from germline at one end; a sequencing error may be responsible. The J gene is TRBJ2-7, the V gene TRBV20-1, with 7 bases fitting TRBD1. Germline V gene data show CDR1 as DFQATT and CDR2 as SNEGSKA (reference sequence). The CDR3 loop spans 15 amino acids. CDR3 DNA: TGCAGTGCTTTTCGACAGGGACCCGTTGCCTACGGGCAGTACTTC. Its translation: CSAFRQGPVAYGQYF.

The chain uses TRBV3-1 and TRBJ2-5; possible D gene TRBD2, 6 bases. Trimming took 6 bases from V and 5 from J, leaving 10 bases between them. This CDR3 has 12 residues. Germline V gene sequence: CDR1 LGHDT, CDR2 YNNKEL (reference sequence). The CDR3 reads CASREGGETQYF. The CDR3, as DNA: TGTGCCAGCAGGGAGGGCGGGGAGACCCAGTACTTC.

The rearrangement joins TRBV30 to TRBJ2-5; 8 bases are shared with TRBD2. CDR1 and CDR2 (germline): GTSNPN, SVGIG (reference sequence). Unmatched junction bases numbered 7, after V lost 3 bases and J lost 4 bases. This CDR3 region has 14 residues. The CDR3 region has the DNA TGTGCCTGGAGCTTCGGGACTAGACTAGAGACCCAGTACTTC. The encoded protein is CAWSFGTRLETQYF. The whole variable domain, filled in from reference TRBV30 and TRBJ2-5, reads SQTIHQWPATLVQPVGSPLSLECTVEGTSNPNLYWYRQAAGRGLQLLFYSVGIGQISSEVPQNLSASRPQDRQFILSSKKLLLSDSGFYLCAWSFGTRLETQYFGPGTRLLVL.

This clonotype turned up a few times. J is TRBJ2-7 and V is TRBV27; 11 positions agree with TRBD1. Germline CDR1 MNHEY, CDR2 SMNVEV (reference sequence). The CDR3 has 15 amino acids. Losses at the gene ends were 5 bases for V and 6 bases for J; bases not matched to a gene: 9. The CDR3 DNA reads as TGTGCCAGCAGTCCGGGGACAGGGGGGTATGGCGAGCAGTACTTC. Protein sequence: CASSPGTGGYGEQYF.

This chain joins TRBV29-1 and TRBJ1-1; D possibly corresponds to TRBD1 (5 bases). Germline loops: CDR1 SQVTM, CDR2 ANQGSEA. The CDR3 consists of 12 residues. Trimming shortened V by 8 bases and J by 1 base, and 11 bases separated the two germline ends. CDR3 loop: CSSGGPNTEAFF. The CDR3 DNA is TGCAGCTCCGGGGGACCGAACACTGAAGCTTTCTTT.

The chain carries TRBV20-1 and TRBJ2-1; 11 bases agree with TRBD2. The V and J ends lost 4 bases and 8 bases, in that order; junction bases with no gene match: 13. Germline V lookup: CDR1 DFQATT, CDR2 SNEGSKA (reference sequence). The CDR3 runs to 16 residues. The CDR3 is CSATLLAGVRVYEQFF. In DNA, the CDR3 is TGCAGTGCTACCTTACTAGCGGGGGTTAGGGTCTATGAGCAGTTCTTC.